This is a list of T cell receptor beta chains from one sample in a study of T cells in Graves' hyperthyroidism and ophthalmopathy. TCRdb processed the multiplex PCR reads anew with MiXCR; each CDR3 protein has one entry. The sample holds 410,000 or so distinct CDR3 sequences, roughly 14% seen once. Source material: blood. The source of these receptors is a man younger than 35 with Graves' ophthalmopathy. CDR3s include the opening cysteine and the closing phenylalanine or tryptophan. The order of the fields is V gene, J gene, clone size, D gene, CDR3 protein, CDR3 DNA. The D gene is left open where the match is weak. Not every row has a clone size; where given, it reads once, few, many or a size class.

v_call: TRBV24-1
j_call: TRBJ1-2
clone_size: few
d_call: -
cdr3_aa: CATSDFRGSYGYTF
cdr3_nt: TGTGCCACCAGTGATTTTCGGGGAAGCTATGGCTACACCTTC

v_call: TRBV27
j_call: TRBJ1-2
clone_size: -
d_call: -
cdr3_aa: CASSPRGELNYGYTF
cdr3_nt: TGTGCCAGCAGTCCTCGGGGAGAGCTCAACTATGGCTACACCTTC

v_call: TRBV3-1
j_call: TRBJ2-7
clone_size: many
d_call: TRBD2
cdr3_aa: CASSLGTSGRLSYEQYF
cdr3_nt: TGTGCCAGCAGCCTAGGGACTAGCGGGAGACTCTCCTACGAGCAGTACTTC

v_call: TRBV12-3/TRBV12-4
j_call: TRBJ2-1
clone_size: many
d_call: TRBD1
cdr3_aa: CASSQQAGTGPYSGLF
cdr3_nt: TGTGCCAGCAGCCAGCAAGCTGGGACAGGTCCTTATTCCGGTCTCTTC

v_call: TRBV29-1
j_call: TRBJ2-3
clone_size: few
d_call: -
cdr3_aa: CSASRGSADTQYF
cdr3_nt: TGCAGCGCCTCCAGGGGTTCCGCAGATACGCAGTATTTT

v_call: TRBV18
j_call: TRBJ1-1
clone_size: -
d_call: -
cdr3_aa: CASSRDENTEAFF
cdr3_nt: TGTGCCAGCTCACGAGACGAGAACACTGAAGCTTTCTTT

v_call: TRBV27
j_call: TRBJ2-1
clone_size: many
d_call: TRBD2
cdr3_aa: CASGPSGGLYNEQFF
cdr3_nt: TGTGCCAGCGGACCTAGCGGGGGATTGTACAATGAGCAGTTCTTC

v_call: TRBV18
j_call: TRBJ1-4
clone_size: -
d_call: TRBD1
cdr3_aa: CASSRTGTNEKLFF
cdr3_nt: TGTGCCAGCTCGCGGACAGGGACTAATGAAAAACTGTTTTTT

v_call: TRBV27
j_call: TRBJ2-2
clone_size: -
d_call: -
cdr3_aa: CASSSLGYTGELFF
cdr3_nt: TGTGCCAGCAGTTCCCTAGGGTACACCGGGGAGCTGTTTTTT

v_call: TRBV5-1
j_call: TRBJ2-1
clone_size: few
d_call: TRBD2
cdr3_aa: CASSSIAGEIFNEQFF
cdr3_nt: TGCGCCAGCAGCTCAATAGCGGGGGAGATCTTCAATGAGCAGTTCTTC

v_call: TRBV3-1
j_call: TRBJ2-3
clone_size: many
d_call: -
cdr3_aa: CASSQDLRPTDTQYF
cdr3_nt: TGTGCCAGCAGCCAAGACTTGCGACCCACAGATACGCAGTATTTT

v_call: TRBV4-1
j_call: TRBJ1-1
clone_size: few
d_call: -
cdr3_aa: CASSVDTGGTEAFF
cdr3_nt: TGCGCCAGCAGCGTTGACACCGGCGGCACTGAAGCTTTCTTT

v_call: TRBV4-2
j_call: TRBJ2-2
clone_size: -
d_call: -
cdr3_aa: CASSQGGQNTGELFF
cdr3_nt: TGTGCCAGCAGCCAAGGGGGGCAGAACACCGGGGAGCTGTTTTTT

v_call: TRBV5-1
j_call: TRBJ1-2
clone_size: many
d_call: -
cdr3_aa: CASSLDSPVDYGYTF
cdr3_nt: TGCGCCAGCAGCTTGGATTCCCCGGTCGACTATGGCTACACCTTC

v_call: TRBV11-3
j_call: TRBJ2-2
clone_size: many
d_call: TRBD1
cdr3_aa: CASSPGGHGELFF
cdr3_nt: TGTGCCAGCAGCCCAGGGGGCCACGGGGAGCTGTTTTTT

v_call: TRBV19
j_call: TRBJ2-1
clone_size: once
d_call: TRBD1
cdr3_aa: CASSLTGGWDNEQFF
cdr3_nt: TGTGCCAGTAGTCTTACAGGGGGATGGGACAATGAGCAGTTCTTC

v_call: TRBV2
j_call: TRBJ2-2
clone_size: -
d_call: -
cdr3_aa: CASSEFREFGGELFF
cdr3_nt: TGTGCCAGCAGTGAATTCAGGGAGTTCGGCGGGGAGCTGTTTTTT

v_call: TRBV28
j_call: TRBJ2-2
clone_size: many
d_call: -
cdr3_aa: CASSLRRQNTGELFF
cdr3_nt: TGTGCCAGCAGTTTACGGCGCCAGAACACCGGGGAGCTGTTTTTT

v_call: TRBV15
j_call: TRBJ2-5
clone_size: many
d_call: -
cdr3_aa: CATSSLPQVAPWTQYF
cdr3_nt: TGTGCCACCAGCTCCCTCCCCCAGGTGGCCCCGTGGACCCAGTACTTC

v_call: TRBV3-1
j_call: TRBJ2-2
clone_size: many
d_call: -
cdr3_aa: CASSQGTGELFF
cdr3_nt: TGTGCCAGCAGCCAAGGCACCGGGGAGCTGTTTTTT

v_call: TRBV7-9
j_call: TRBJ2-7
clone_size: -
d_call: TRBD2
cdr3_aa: CASSPPLADYNEQYF
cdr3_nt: TGTGCCAGCAGCCCGCCCCTAGCGGACTACAACGAGCAGTACTTC

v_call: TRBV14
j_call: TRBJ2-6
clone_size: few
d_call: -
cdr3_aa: CASSQGSTGANVLTF
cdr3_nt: TGTGCCAGCAGCCAAGGGAGTACTGGGGCCAACGTCCTGACTTTC

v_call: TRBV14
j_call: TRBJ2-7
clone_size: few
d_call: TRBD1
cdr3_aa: CASSSDRAPFYEQYF
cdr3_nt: TGTGCCAGCAGCTCAGACAGGGCCCCTTTCTACGAGCAGTACTTC

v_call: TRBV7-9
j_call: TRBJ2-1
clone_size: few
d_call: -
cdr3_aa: CASSPEGQFF
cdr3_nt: TGTGCCAGCAGCCCTGAGGGGCAGTTCTTC

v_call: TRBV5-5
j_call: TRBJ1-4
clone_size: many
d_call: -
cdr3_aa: CASSLVGSNEKLFF
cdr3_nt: TGTGCCAGCAGCTTGGTCGGGTCCAATGAAAAACTGTTTTTT

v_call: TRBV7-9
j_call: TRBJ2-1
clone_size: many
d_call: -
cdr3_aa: CASSPLRGADEQFF
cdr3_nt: TGTGCCAGCAGCCCACTCCGGGGTGCAGATGAGCAGTTCTTC

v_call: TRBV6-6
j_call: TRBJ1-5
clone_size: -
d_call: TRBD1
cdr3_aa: CASSYSVRGDQPQHF
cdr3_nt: TGTGCCAGCAGTTACTCGGTCAGGGGGGATCAGCCCCAGCATTTT

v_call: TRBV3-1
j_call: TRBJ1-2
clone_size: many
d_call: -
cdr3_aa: CASSLGGRLNYGYTF
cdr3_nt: TGTGCCAGCAGCCTGGGGGGACGGCTAAATTATGGCTACACCTTC

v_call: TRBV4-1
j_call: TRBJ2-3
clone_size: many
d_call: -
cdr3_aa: CASSQVTIGGGAADTQYF
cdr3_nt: TGCGCCAGCAGCCAAGTAACGATTGGAGGGGGCGCCGCAGATACGCAGTATTTT